The present TCR beta chain was sequenced within a study of cytomegalovirus exposure and HLA in healthy donors. The PCR had 60 Vbeta and 13 Jbeta primers. The method was immunoSEQ multiplex PCR; TCRdb's version includes in-frame clones alone and lacks a portion of them. Counted here are some 170,000 clones, around four fifths occurring once; the ten biggest clones make up less than 5%. Germline CDR1 reads LNHDA; CDR2 reads SQIVND (reference sequence). V trimming: 7 bases; J trimming: 10 bases; junction bases outside the gene matches: 9. The CDR3 extends over 14 amino acids. The chain couples TRBV19 to TRBJ1-6; TRBD1 agrees at 8 bases. The sequence was collected from a man aged 45-65 years in good health and CMV-seropositive. Specimen: PBMCs. The CDR3 coding sequence is TGTGCCAGTACCTATCAGGGGGCTGGGTCACCCCTCCACTTT. Translating gives CASTYQGAGSPLHF.